What follows is one T cell receptor beta chain and its context. The sample is drawn from a study of blood T cell repertoires in COVID-19. CDR1 and CDR2 from the germline V gene are LGHDT and YNNKEL (reference sequence). The CDR3 spans 16 residues. J was trimmed by 4 bases and V by 1 base; bases with no gene match: 7. Sequenced by immunoSEQ multiplex PCR; TCRdb stores in-frame clones only, minus some. Here the sample spans under 100,000 clones, 60% to 80% being singletons. The chain joins TRBV3-1 (or the pseudogene TRBV3-2) to TRBJ2-3; TRBD2 matches 8 bases. Sequencing was performed on peripheral blood. This clonotype was sampled from a man aged 55-75 years with COVID-19, enrolled during active disease. CDR3 bases: TGTGCCAGCAGCCAAGTGGGCGGGAGGATCGCAGATACGCAGTATTTT. Its protein is CASSQVGGRIADTQYF.